These T cell receptor beta chains were read from a single sample in a study of T cell clones after liver transplantation. Profiling relied on immunoSEQ multiplex PCR, and the TCRdb table lists in-frame clones only, not all of them. The table shows about 47,000 clones, with 86% occurring only once. This sample comprised CD8+ T cells from blood, obtained 12 months after liver transplant. All receptors come from a human patient who received a liver transplant. The T cells may partly be graft donor cells. The CDR3 runs from the conserved cysteine through the conserved F or W. The D gene is left open where the match is weak. Size is omitted from some rows. Given values are once, few, many or a class for expanded clones.

J | D | size | V | DNA | CDR3
TRBJ2-5 | TRBD1 | - | TRBV11-2 | TGTGCCAGCAGCCGGACAGGGAGTGGCGGGGAGACCCAGTACTTC | CASSRTGSGGETQYF
TRBJ2-7 | - | once | TRBV27 | TGTGCCAGCAGTTTAGGTCCCTTTTCGAGCTCCTACGAGCAGTACTTC | CASSLGPFSSSYEQYF
TRBJ2-3 | TRBD2 | - | TRBV11-2 | TGTGCCAGCAGTACCCTAGCGGGAGGGCCCTCAGATACGCAGTATTTT | CASSTLAGGPSDTQYF
TRBJ1-1 | TRBD1 | - | TRBV4-3 | TGCGCCAGCAGCCAAGATAACAGGGGCACTGAAGCTTTCTTT | CASSQDNRGTEAFF
TRBJ1-5 | - | - | TRBV11-1 | TGTGCCAGCAGCCAAGCCGGGAACAATCAGCCCCAGCATTTT | CASSQAGNNQPQHF
TRBJ2-6 | - | - | TRBV14 | TGTGCCAGCAGCGCCAGGAAGATCTCTGGGGCCAACGTCCTGACTTTC | CASSARKISGANVLTF
TRBJ1-4 | - | - | TRBV2 | TGTGCCAGCAGTGAAGCGCTTCCAGTTGGGATTGGGTGGGATTATCAGCCAACTAATGAAAAACTGTTTTTT | CASSEALPVGIGWDYQPTNEKLFF
TRBJ1-3 | - | - | TRBV6-6 | - | CASSSGQGAQGNTIYF
TRBJ2-7 | TRBD1 | - | TRBV18 | TGTGCCAGCTCAGGGATCTTCACAGGGGCCTACGAGCAGTACTTC | CASSGIFTGAYEQYF
TRBJ2-5 | - | - | TRBV14 | TGTGCCAGCAGCCAACTAATGACGAGGAGGGGGGAAGAGACCCAGTACTTC | CASSQLMTRRGEETQYF
TRBJ1-1 | TRBD1 | few | TRBV7-2 | TGTGCCAGCAGCCCGGACAGGGGAGTGAACACTGAAGCTTTCTTT | CASSPDRGVNTEAFF
TRBJ2-2 | - | - | TRBV27 | TGTGCCAGCAGCCAACAGGGTTCGCGTGTTACCGGGGAGCTGTTTTTT | CASSQQGSRVTGELFF
TRBJ2-1 | TRBD2 | - | TRBV7-2 | TGTGCCAGCAGCTTATGGGACGTAGTAGGACTAGCGGACAATGAGCAGTTCTTC | CASSLWDVVGLADNEQFF
TRBJ2-1 | - | - | TRBV5-1 | TGCGCCAGCAGCTTGAATCGGGAGCTGAACAATGAGCAGTTCTTC | CASSLNRELNNEQFF
TRBJ2-1 | - | - | TRBV9 | TGTGCCAGCAGCCTGCGGGGGCTGGATGAGCAGTTCTTC | CASSLRGLDEQFF
TRBJ2-7 | - | - | TRBV13 | TGTGCCAGCAGCATCGGGACGGACGAGCAGTACTTC | CASSIGTDEQYF
TRBJ2-1 | - | few | TRBV9 | TGTGCCAGCAGCGTAGACAGCGGCAGCTCCTACAATGAGCAGTTCTTC | CASSVDSGSSYNEQFF